The present entry profiles one TCR beta chain with its context. The sample is drawn from a study of blood T cell repertoires in COVID-19. Overall study: Specimens from acute and convalescent COVID-19 originated in the United States, Italy and Spain. The cDNA or gDNA used as material had been derived from T cells, B-cell-depleted T cells, or PBMCs.

This CDR3 contains 13 residues. Trimming removed 7 bases from V and 6 bases from J, with 13 bases in between. Germline CDR1 MDHEN, CDR2 SYDVKM. In the source study's methods: Amplifying reference gene primers gave estimates of nucleated cell counts. The assay was immunoSEQ multiplex PCR, and TCRdb's table has in-frame clones only and misses some. D and trimming come from the DNA, and the V and J calls and clone size come from that table. The table has roughly 140,000 clones, about 90% seen once. The V and J genes are TRBV28 and TRBJ1-5, with D perhaps TRBD1 (5 bases). This TCR came from a man aged 50 to 60 with active or convalescent COVID-19. Input material: peripheral blood. In DNA, the CDR3 is TGTGCCAGCAACTCCCTAGACAGTCAGCCCCAGCATTTT. Protein sequence: CASNSLDSQPQHF.